This T cell receptor (beta chain) was observed in a study of cytomegalovirus exposure and HLA in healthy donors. Overall study results and limits: TCR beta chain V- and J-gene trimming was linked, in a later analysis, to a missense variant in DCLRE1C. For cytomegalovirus status, the classifier reportedly gave diagnoses with high specificity and sensitivity.

This clone was seen just once. The target antigen is unknown. The PCR used 60 Vbeta and 13 Jbeta primers. Clones were read by immunoSEQ multiplex PCR, and TCRdb kept only the in-frame ones, dropping some. Among over 150,000 clones listed, 60% to 85% were seen once. Germline CDR1 is MDHEN and CDR2 is SYDVKM. CDR3 size: 16 residues. V lost 2 bases and J 7 bases, leaving 17 bases between the germline ends. The sequenced material came from PBMCs. This TCR was sampled from a male donor in good health and CMV-seronegative. The chain links TRBV28 to TRBJ1-4; D might be TRBD1 (6 bases). CDR3 loop: CASSLKGHPIGEKLFF. The CDR3, as DNA: TGTGCCAGCAGTTTAAAGGGACACCCCATCGGTGAAAAACTGTTTTTT.